This TCR beta chain was observed in a study of T cells after yellow fever vaccination. Across the study: SMART-Seq v4 Ultra Low Input served to prepare low-cell-number fractions.

Findings of the study overall: Clones that expanded after primary vaccination mostly reappeared after the booster (96% CD4, 80% to 90% CD8).

This clonotype was found many times. Its matching antigen is unknown. From germline, CDR1 is SQVTM and CDR2 ANQGSEA. V was clipped by 0 bases and J by 2 bases, with 14 bases between them. The CDR3 sequence is 16 residues long. MiXCR, run by TCRdb on the 5' RACE reads, gives a single entry per CDR3 protein. Seen here are about 240,000 distinct CDR3 sequences, less than 9% observed once, and the top ten hold 0.65% to 0.9%. The chain links TRBV29-1 to TRBJ2-4; unclear D gene. The sequence was obtained from a man between 25 and 39 years old who received the YFV17D yellow fever vaccine. Sequencing used CD4+ T cells sorted from PBMCs, obtained 15 days after the yellow fever booster vaccination. In DNA form, the CDR3 reads TGCAGCGTTGAAGATCTGATGGCGGAATCCAAAAACATTCAGTACTTC. The encoded protein is CSVEDLMAESKNIQYF.